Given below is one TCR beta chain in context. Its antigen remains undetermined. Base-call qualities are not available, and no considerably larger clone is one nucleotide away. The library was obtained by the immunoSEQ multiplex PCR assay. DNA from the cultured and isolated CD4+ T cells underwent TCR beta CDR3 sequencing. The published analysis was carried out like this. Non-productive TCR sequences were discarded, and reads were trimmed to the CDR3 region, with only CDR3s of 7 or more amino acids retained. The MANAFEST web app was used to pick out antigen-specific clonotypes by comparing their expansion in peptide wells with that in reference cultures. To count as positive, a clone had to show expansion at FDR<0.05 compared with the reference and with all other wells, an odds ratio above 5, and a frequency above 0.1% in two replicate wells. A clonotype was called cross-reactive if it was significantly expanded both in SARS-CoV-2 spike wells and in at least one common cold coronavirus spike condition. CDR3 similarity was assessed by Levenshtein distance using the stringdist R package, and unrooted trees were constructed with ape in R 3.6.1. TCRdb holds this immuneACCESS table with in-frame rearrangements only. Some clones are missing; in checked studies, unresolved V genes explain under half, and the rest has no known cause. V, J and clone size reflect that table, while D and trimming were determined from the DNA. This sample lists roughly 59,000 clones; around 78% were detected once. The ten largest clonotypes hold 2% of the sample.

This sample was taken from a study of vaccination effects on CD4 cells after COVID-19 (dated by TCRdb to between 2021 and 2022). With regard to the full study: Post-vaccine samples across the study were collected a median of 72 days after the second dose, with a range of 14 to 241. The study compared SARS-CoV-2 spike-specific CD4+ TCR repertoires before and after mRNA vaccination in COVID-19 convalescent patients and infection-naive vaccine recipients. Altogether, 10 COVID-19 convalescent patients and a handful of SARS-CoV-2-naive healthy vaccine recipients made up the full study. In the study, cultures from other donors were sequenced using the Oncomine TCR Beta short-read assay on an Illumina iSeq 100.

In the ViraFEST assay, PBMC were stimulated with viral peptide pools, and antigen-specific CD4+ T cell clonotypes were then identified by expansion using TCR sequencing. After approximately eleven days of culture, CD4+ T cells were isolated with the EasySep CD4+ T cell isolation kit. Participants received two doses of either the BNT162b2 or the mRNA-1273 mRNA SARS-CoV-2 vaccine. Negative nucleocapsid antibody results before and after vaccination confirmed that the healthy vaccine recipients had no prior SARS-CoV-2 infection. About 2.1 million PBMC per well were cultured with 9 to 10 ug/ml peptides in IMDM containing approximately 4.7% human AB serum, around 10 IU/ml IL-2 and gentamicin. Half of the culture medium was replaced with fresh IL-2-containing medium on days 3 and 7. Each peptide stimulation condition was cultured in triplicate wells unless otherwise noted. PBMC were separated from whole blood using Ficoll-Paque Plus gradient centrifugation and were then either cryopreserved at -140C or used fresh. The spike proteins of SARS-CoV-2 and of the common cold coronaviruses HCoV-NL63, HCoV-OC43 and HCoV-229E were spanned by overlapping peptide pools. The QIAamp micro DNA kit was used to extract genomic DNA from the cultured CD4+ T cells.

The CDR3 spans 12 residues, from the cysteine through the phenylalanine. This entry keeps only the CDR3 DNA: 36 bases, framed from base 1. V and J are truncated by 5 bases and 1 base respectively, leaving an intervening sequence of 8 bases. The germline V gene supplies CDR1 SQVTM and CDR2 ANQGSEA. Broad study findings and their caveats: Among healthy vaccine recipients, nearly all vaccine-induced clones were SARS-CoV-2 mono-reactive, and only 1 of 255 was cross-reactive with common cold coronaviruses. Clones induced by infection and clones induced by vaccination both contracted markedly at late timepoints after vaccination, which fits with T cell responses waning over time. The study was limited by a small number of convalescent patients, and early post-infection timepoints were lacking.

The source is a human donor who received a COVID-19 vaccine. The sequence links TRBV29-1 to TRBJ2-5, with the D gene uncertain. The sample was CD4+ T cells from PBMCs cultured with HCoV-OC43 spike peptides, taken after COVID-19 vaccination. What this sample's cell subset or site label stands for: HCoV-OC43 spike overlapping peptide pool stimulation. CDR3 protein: CSVRTSQETQYF. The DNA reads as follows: TGCAGCGTTAGGACCTCCCAAGAGACCCAGTACTTC. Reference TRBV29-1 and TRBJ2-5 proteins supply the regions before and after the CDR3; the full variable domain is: SAVISQKPSRDICQRGTSLTIQCQVDSQVTMMFWYRQQPGQSLTLIATANQGSEATYESGFVIDKFPISRPNLTFSTLTVSNMSPEDSSIYLCSVRTSQETQYFGPGTRLLVL.